The 23 T cell receptor beta chains presented below share a single source sample, sequenced in a study of T cells in tumors after PD-1 blockade. Repertoires were generated with immunoSEQ multiplex PCR, while TCRdb's copy carries only in-frame clones and drops some. Among about 20,000 clones listed, 78% were seen once. The sequenced sample was PBMCs, obtained before anti-PD-1 treatment. The source is a human donor with basal cell carcinoma.

V and J are TRBV6-5 and TRBJ1-1, with D perhaps matching TRBD1 (6 bases). The CDR3 covers 14 residues. The germline gives CDR1 MNHEY, CDR2 SVGAGI. V was cut by 10 bases and J by 4 bases, with 19 bases left in between. CDR3 DNA sequence: TGTGCCATCAGGGGTCGGGGACCTACCACTGAAGCTTTCTTT. Amino acids: CAIRGRGPTTEAFF.

The V call is TRBV5-1, the J call TRBJ2-1; D ambiguous. Germline CDR1 SGHRS, CDR2 YFSETQ. The V end was cut by 4 bases, the J end by 8 bases, with 16 bases between. The CDR3 is made up of 14 amino acids. The CDR3 sequence: CASSRLNPRDEQFF. DNA for the CDR3: TGCGCCAGCAGCCGCCTAAATCCTCGGGATGAGCAGTTCTTC.

The chain joins TRBV11-1 to TRBJ2-5, with D uncertain. The CDR3 has 13 residues. CDR1 and CDR2 (germline): SGHAT, FQDESV (reference sequence). V gave up 1 base and J gave up 2 bases, with 5 bases separating them. The CDR3 protein is CASSLVSQETQYF. The CDR3 coding sequence is TGTGCCAGCAGCTTAGTATCACAAGAGACCCAGTACTTC.

The chain links TRBV6-5 to TRBJ2-3; D possibly corresponds to TRBD2 (6 bases). CDR1 and CDR2 (germline): MNHEY, SVGAGI. V lost 5 bases, J lost 1 base, and 13 bases lay in between. The CDR3 loop spans 15 amino acids. This CDR3 is CASSLQWGGTDTQYF. The CDR3 bases are TGTGCCAGCAGTCTGCAGTGGGGGGGCACAGATACGCAGTATTTT.

This chain links TRBV18 with TRBJ1-2, with 7 nucleotides matching TRBD1. Germline V lookup: CDR1 KGHSH, CDR2 LQKENI. V trimming: 3 bases; J trimming: 6 bases; junction bases outside the gene matches: 4. The CDR3 loop spans 13 amino acids. CDR3 nucleotides: TGTGCCAGCTCACCGGGGACAGAGGATGGCTACACCTTC. It is translated as CASSPGTEDGYTF.

By share, this clone counts as medium-sized (0.01 to 0.1%). The chain has TRBV7-6 and TRBJ2-1; the D is unclear. Germline CDR1 SGHVS, CDR2 FNYEAQ. V was shortened by 2 bases and J by 5 bases, with 10 bases between the two germline ends. The CDR3 extends over 14 amino acids. The CDR3 here is CASSLSDPNNEQFF. Here the CDR3 DNA reads TGTGCCAGCAGCTTAAGTGATCCGAACAATGAGCAGTTCTTC.

V usage is TRBV6-5 and J usage is TRBJ2-5; D gene unclear. The CDR3 loop spans 13 amino acids. CDR1 MNHEY and CDR2 SVGAGI come from the germline V gene. Trimming shortened V by 7 bases and J by 5 bases, and 14 bases separated the two germline ends. CDR3 in amino acids: CASTPDPFETQYF. Written as DNA, the CDR3 is TGTGCCAGCACCCCAGACCCCTTTGAGACCCAGTACTTC.

The chain carries TRBV3-1 (or the pseudogene TRBV3-2) and TRBJ2-5, with 9 bases aligning to TRBD1. This CDR3 region has 14 residues. Germline V gene sequence: CDR1 LGHDT, CDR2 YNNKEL (reference sequence). With 3 bases clipped from V and 5 bases from J, the junction kept 4 bases outside the gene matches. CDR3 in DNA: TGTGCCAGCAGCCAGGACAGGGGTTTTGAGACCCAGTACTTC. Encoded protein: CASSQDRGFETQYF.

The sample holds one count of this clone. This chain uses TRBV21-1 with TRBJ2-7; the table assigns TRBD1, which was not confirmed against the DNA. TRBV21-1 is a listed pseudogene. This CDR3 has 15 residues. CDR3 DNA sequence: TGTGCCAGCAGCAAATCCGGGACAGGGGACTACGAGCAGTACTTC. Translation: CASSKSGTGDYEQYF.

The chain uses TRBV6-2 or TRBV6-3 and TRBJ1-2; unclear D gene. The V gene's germline CDR1 is MNHEY and CDR2 SVGEGT. Trimming cost V 4 bases and J 1 base, with 10 bases left between them. This CDR3 comprises 14 residues. CDR3 sequence (DNA): TGTGCCAGCAGTTGGCCGGGAGTTAACTATGGCTACACCTTC. This gives the protein CASSWPGVNYGYTF.

This sequence joins TRBV4-2 and TRBJ1-2; possible D gene TRBD1, 5 bases. With 3 bases removed from V and 2 bases from J, the gap between germline ends came to 13 bases. The CDR3 loop spans 15 amino acids. Per germline, CDR1 LGHNA and CDR2 YNFKEQ. The CDR3 sequence is CASSHERDGNYGYTF. Here the CDR3 DNA reads TGTGCCAGCAGCCATGAACGGGACGGAAACTATGGCTACACCTTC.

V and J are TRBV4-2 and TRBJ2-5; the match to TRBD2 covers 11 bases. The CDR3 is made up of 17 amino acids. Per the germline V gene, CDR1 is LGHNA and CDR2 is YNFKEQ. V lost 3 bases, J lost 1 base, and 7 bases stayed unmatched. The CDR3 sequence: CASSQNPGLAAQETQYF. The DNA for the CDR3 is TGTGCCAGCAGCCAGAACCCGGGACTAGCGGCCCAAGAGACCCAGTACTTC.

The chain employs TRBV5-1 and TRBJ2-3; 7 bases agree with TRBD1. Trimming at V came to 4 bases and at J to 1 base, leaving 9 bases not matched to a gene. The germline V gene encodes CDR1 SGHRS and CDR2 YFSETQ. CDR3 length equals 16 residues. This CDR3 is CASSKAPGTGTDTQYF. CDR3 DNA: TGCGCCAGCAGCAAAGCACCCGGGACAGGCACAGATACGCAGTATTTT.

This chain connects TRBV6-2 or TRBV6-3 to TRBJ2-3; 12 nucleotides match TRBD1. This CDR3 is built from 15 residues. The J segment lost 4 bases and the V segment lost 2 bases, leaving 1 base of the junction unmatched. The V gene's germline CDR1 is MNHEY and CDR2 SVGEGT. The CDR3 coding sequence is TGTGCCAGCAGTTACGGGACAGGGGGCCCAGATACGCAGTATTTT. This sequence encodes CASSYGTGGPDTQYF.

The chain uses TRBV4-2 and TRBJ2-1; 8 positions agree with TRBD2. V shed 0 bases and J 4 bases; nucleotides not matched to a gene: 8. CDR1 is LGHNA and CDR2 is YNFKEQ in the germline V gene. The CDR3 spans 17 residues. CDR3 in DNA: TGTGCCAGCAGCCAAGATCGGGGGGGGGCTGAATACAATGAGCAGTTCTTC. As protein: CASSQDRGGAEYNEQFF.

This sequence joins TRBV12-3 or TRBV12-4 and TRBJ2-7, with D hard to call. V lost 5 bases to trimming and J lost 0 bases, with 2 bases between them. This CDR3 comprises 11 residues. CDR3 nucleotides: TGTGCCAGCAGTGCCTCCTACGAGCAGTACTTC. It is translated as CASSASYEQYF.

The chain links TRBV5-1 to TRBJ2-1; D is possibly TRBD1 (6 bases). With 7 bases removed from V and 4 bases from J, the gap between germline ends came to 12 bases. The CDR3 has 13 residues. Germline V gene data show CDR1 as SGHRS and CDR2 as YFSETQ. The CDR3 region has the DNA TGCGCCAGCCGGGCGGACAGTTACAATGAGCAGTTCTTC. Its protein product is CASRADSYNEQFF. Looking up the rest from reference TRBV5-1 and TRBJ2-1 gives the full variable domain: KAGVTQTPRYLIKTRGQQVTLSCSPISGHRSVSWYQQTPGQGLQFLFEYFSETQRNKGNFPGRFSGRQFSNSRSEMNVSTLELGDSALYLCASRADSYNEQFFGPGTRLTVL.

The chain has TRBV23-1 and TRBJ1-2; 10 nucleotides line up with TRBD1. TRBV23-1 is marked as an open reading frame, function uncertain. Unmatched junction bases numbered 3, after V lost 4 bases and J lost 4 bases. This CDR3 contains 14 residues. In DNA form, the CDR3 reads TGCGCCAGCAGTCCGGGACAGGGGACCTATGGCTACACCTTC. This translates into CASSPGQGTYGYTF.

The V gene is TRBV18, the J gene TRBJ2-7, with D perhaps matching TRBD1 or TRBD2 (5 bases each). The V and J ends lost 3 bases and 2 bases respectively, with 5 bases between them. CDR1 KGHSH and CDR2 LQKENI come from the germline V gene. The CDR3 has 12 amino acids. The chain's CDR3 is CASSPGAYEQYF. The CDR3 DNA reads as TGTGCCAGCTCACCGGGGGCCTACGAGCAGTACTTC.

The DNA for the CDR3 is TGTGCCAGCAGCCAAGATCCAGGGCCCACATCCTACAATGAGCAGTTCTTC. Amino acid sequence: CASSQDPGPTSYNEQFF. The chain joins TRBV14 to TRBJ2-1, with a tentative D call TRBD1 (5 bases). CDR3 size: 17 residues. CDR1 and CDR2 from the germline V gene are SGHDN and FVKESK. Trimming stripped 0 bases from V and 1 base from J, with 13 bases between.

The chain links TRBV2 to TRBJ2-1, with 9 bases identical to TRBD2. With 11 bases clipped from V and 0 bases from J, the junction kept 20 bases outside the gene matches. From germline, CDR1 is SNHLY and CDR2 FYNNEI. The CDR3 is 19 residues long. The DNA of the CDR3 is TGTGCCCCCAGTCAAGGGGGGGCGCGGGAGGGGAGCTCCTACAATGAGCAGTTCTTC. As protein: CAPSQGGAREGSSYNEQFF. Full variable domain (remainder filled in from reference TRBV2 and TRBJ2-1): EPEVTQTPSHQVTQMGQEVILRCVPISNHLYFYWYRQILGQKVEFLVSFYNNEISEKSEIFDDQFSVERPDGSNFTLKIRSTKLEDSAMYFCAPSQGGAREGSSYNEQFFGPGTRLTVL.

V is TRBV19 and J is TRBJ2-1; 7 bases map to TRBD1. There are 13 residues in the CDR3. The V segment lost 4 bases and the J segment 6 bases; nucleotides outside the gene matches: 3. Germline CDR1 reads LNHDA; CDR2 reads SQIVND (reference sequence). In DNA, the CDR3 is TGTGCCAGTAGTAAGACAGGGATCAATGAGCAGTTCTTC. Residues: CASSKTGINEQFF.

The CDR3 DNA reads TGTGCCAGTAGTATCCTAGCCCTGGGCGTACCTAGCACAGATACGCAGTATTTT. Translating it yields CASSILALGVPSTDTQYF. The chain employs TRBV19 and TRBJ2-3; a possible D gene is TRBD2 (5 bases). Between the trimmed V and J ends, which lost 3 bases and 0 bases, there was a span of 19 bases. The CDR3 loop spans 18 amino acids. Germline V gene sequence: CDR1 LNHDA, CDR2 SQIVND (reference sequence).